Listed below are T cell receptor beta chains from one sample, sequenced in a study of T cell responses to AZD1222 COVID-19 vaccine. Data came from immunoSEQ multiplex PCR; TCRdb stores just in-frame clones and leaves some out. The sample yields around 140,000 clones, roughly 92% seen once. Sequencing used peripheral blood, obtained on day 0 of AZD1222 vaccination. The receptors stem from an adult in good health. CDR3s include the opening cysteine and the closing phenylalanine or tryptophan. D genes are given only for firm matches. Rows may omit the clone size; those that give it use once, few, many or a size class.

d_gene | abundance | j_gene | v_gene | CDR3aa | CDR3nt
- | - | TRBJ2-6 | TRBV27 | CASSSRRTWRANVLTF | TGTGCCAGCAGTTCCCGACGGACCTGGAGGGCCAACGTCCTGACTTTC
- | - | TRBJ1-4 | TRBV6-6 | CASSRPTPGGPNEKLFF | TGTGCCAGCAGCCGACCGACCCCGGGGGGGCCTAATGAAAAACTGTTTTTT
TRBD1 | - | TRBJ2-5 | TRBV2 | CASSGGPDRLKTQYF | TGTGCCAGCAGTGGGGGTCCGGACAGGCTAAAGACCCAGTACTTC
- | - | TRBJ2-7 | TRBV5-4 | CASSPRAGEQYF | TGTGCCAGCAGTCCCCGGGCGGGCGAGCAGTACTTC
- | once | TRBJ2-3 | TRBV11-1 | CASSLDGSQYF | TGTGCCAGCAGCTTGGACGGGTCACAGTATTTT
TRBD1 | - | TRBJ1-2 | TRBV5-1 | CASSEGTGNTGYTF | TGCGCCAGCAGCGAAGGGACAGGGAACACTGGCTACACCTTC
- | - | TRBJ2-7 | TRBV10-3 | CASSDGYEQYF | TGTGCCAGTTCGGACGGCTACGAGCAGTACTTC
- | - | TRBJ2-5 | TRBV18 | CASSPGGQETQYF | TGTGCCAGCTCACCGGGGGGCCAAGAGACCCAGTACTTC
- | - | TRBJ2-7 | TRBV9 | CASSTSRDTYEQYF | TGTGCCAGCAGCACGAGCCGGGACACCTACGAGCAGTACTTC
- | - | TRBJ1-1 | TRBV6-1 | CASSEGPTNTEAFF | TGTGCCAGCAGTGAGGGACCTACGAACACTGAAGCTTTCTTT
- | - | TRBJ2-5 | TRBV3-1/TRBV3-2 | CASSQEVGVGAQYF | TGTGCCAGCAGCCAAGAAGTGGGCGTTGGGGCCCAGTACTTC
- | - | TRBJ1-3 | TRBV16 | CASSQSRRTSGNTIYF | TGTGCCAGCAGCCAATCAAGGCGCACCTCTGGAAACACCATATATTTT
- | once | TRBJ2-2 | TRBV29-1 | CSVEGAGKNTGELFF | TGCAGCGTTGAAGGGGCCGGGAAGAACACCGGGGAGCTGTTTTTT
- | - | TRBJ2-7 | TRBV10-3 | CAISEREEDEQYF | TGTGCCATCAGTGAGCGGGAAGAGGACGAGCAGTACTTC
- | - | TRBJ2-7 | TRBV11-2 | CASSLVGPKEQYF | TGTGCCAGCAGCTTAGTTGGTCCTAAGGAGCAGTACTTC
- | - | TRBJ1-4 | TRBV10-1 | CASSAGGLGNEKLFF | TGCGCCAGCAGTGCGGGGGGTCTCGGAAATGAAAAACTGTTTTTT
- | - | TRBJ1-3 | TRBV3-1/TRBV3-2 | CASSRAREWTGNTIYF | TGTGCCAGCAGCAGGGCCAGGGAGTGGACTGGAAACACCATATATTTT
TRBD2 | - | TRBJ2-1 | TRBV2 | CASSTPIAGLYNEQFF | TGTGCCAGCAGCACGCCTATAGCGGGGCTTTACAATGAGCAGTTCTTC
TRBD2 | - | TRBJ2-3 | TRBV11-2 | CASSPSTSGSTDTQYF | TGTGCCAGCAGCCCCAGTACTAGCGGGAGTACAGATACGCAGTATTTT
TRBD1 | - | TRBJ1-5 | TRBV19 | CASSRQDREQWGYGNQPQHF | TGTGCCAGTAGTCGTCAAGACAGGGAACAATGGGGATACGGCAATCAGCCCCAGCATTTT
- | - | TRBJ1-5 | TRBV30 | CAWSGDRLGTKSNQPQHF | TGTGCCTGGAGTGGAGATCGACTCGGGACAAAAAGCAATCAGCCCCAGCATTTT
- | - | TRBJ1-1 | TRBV30 | CAWLLLGNTEAFF | TGTGCCTGGCTATTATTGGGGAACACTGAAGCTTTCTTT
- | - | TRBJ1-1 | TRBV12-3/TRBV12-4 | CASSEGLNTEAFF | TGTGCCAGCAGCGAGGGTTTGAACACTGAAGCTTTCTTT
- | - | TRBJ1-1 | TRBV7-6 | CASSFPYGKNTEAFF | TGTGCCAGCAGCTTCCCCTACGGGAAGAACACTGAAGCTTTCTTT
TRBD2 | few | TRBJ2-7 | TRBV6-5 | CASSASGSHHEQYF | TGTGCCAGCAGCGCTAGCGGGAGTCACCACGAGCAGTACTTC
- | - | TRBJ1-1 | TRBV5-1 | CASSPGPHDGQTFF | TGCGCCAGCAGCCCAGGTCCCCACGACGGGCAAACTTTCTTT
TRBD1 | - | TRBJ2-2 | TRBV28 | CASSFTSMGQGNTGELFF | TGTGCCAGCAGTTTCACGTCGATGGGACAGGGAAACACCGGGGAGCTGTTTTTT
TRBD1 | - | TRBJ1-5 | TRBV7-9 | CASSLTGGSDQPQHF | TGTGCCAGCAGCTTGACAGGGGGCTCGGATCAGCCCCAGCATTTT
TRBD1 | - | TRBJ2-5 | TRBV7-7 | CASSVGQGVVETQYF | TGTGCCAGCAGCGTGGGACAGGGGGTAGTAGAGACCCAGTACTTC
- | - | TRBJ2-7 | TRBV5-5 | CASSLEYRYEQYF | TGTGCCAGCAGCTTGGAATATCGATACGAGCAGTACTTC
- | few | TRBJ2-2 | TRBV4-1 | CASSHLNTGELFF | TGCGCCAGCAGCCACCTCAACACCGGGGAGCTGTTTTTT
- | - | TRBJ1-1 | TRBV28 | CASSLEQLNTEAFF | TGTGCCAGCAGTTTGGAGCAATTGAACACTGAAGCTTTCTTT
- | - | TRBJ2-1 | TRBV24-1 | CATSKLGGRNYNEQFF | TGTGCCACCAGTAAATTAGGCGGCAGGAACTACAATGAGCAGTTCTTC
- | - | TRBJ1-1 | TRBV2 | CARGRGLEAFF | TGTGCCAGAGGCAGGGGCCTTGAAGCTTTCTTT
TRBD1 | - | TRBJ2-1 | TRBV6-5 | CASSYSSDRGVNEQFF | TGTGCCAGCAGTTACTCGAGTGACAGGGGCGTCAATGAGCAGTTCTTC
- | - | TRBJ1-6 | TRBV5-1 | CASSLPGRNSPLHF | TGCGCCAGCAGCTTGCCAGGGCGTAATTCACCCCTCCACTTT
- | - | TRBJ2-7 | TRBV5-1 | CASSLVTGPYEQYF | TGCGCCAGCAGCTTGGTAACAGGACCCTACGAGCAGTACTTC
- | - | TRBJ1-6 | TRBV10-3 | CAISQGNTSPLHF | TGTGCCATCAGCCAAGGCAATACTTCACCCCTCCACTTT
TRBD1 | - | TRBJ1-5 | TRBV19 | CASSIDRGGTAQHF | TGTGCCAGTAGTATAGATCGGGGGGGGACAGCCCAGCATTTT
- | - | TRBJ2-7 | TRBV10-2 | CASAGGGLEQYF | TGCGCCAGCGCAGGGGGGGGGCTCGAGCAGTACTTC
TRBD1 | - | TRBJ1-2 | TRBV9 | CASSLTGTGYGYTF | TGTGCCAGCAGCCTTACCGGGACAGGCTATGGCTACACCTTC
- | - | TRBJ1-1 | TRBV11-3 | CASSLTGRNTEAFF | TGTGCCAGCAGCTTAACAGGGCGGAACACTGAAGCTTTCTTT
- | - | TRBJ2-4 | TRBV5-1 | CASKVAGADIQYF | TGCGCCAGCAAGGTTGCAGGGGCGGACATTCAGTACTTC
TRBD1 | - | TRBJ1-5 | TRBV6-5 | CASTSDRGNQPQHF | TGTGCCAGCACCTCGGACAGGGGCAATCAGCCCCAGCATTTT
- | - | TRBJ1-2 | TRBV11-2 | CASSSTDYYGYTF | TGTGCCAGCAGCTCGACAGACTACTATGGCTACACCTTC
- | - | TRBJ2-5 | TRBV9 | CASSVQGAETQYF | TGTGCCAGCAGCGTCCAGGGTGCGGAGACCCAGTACTTC
- | - | TRBJ2-1 | TRBV7-8 | CASSYRPSPYNEQFF | TGTGCCAGCAGCTACCGACCCTCACCTTACAATGAGCAGTTCTTC
TRBD1 | - | TRBJ2-7 | TRBV5-1 | CASSLPDRDGDEQYF | TGCGCCAGCAGTTTACCCGACAGGGACGGGGACGAGCAGTACTTC
- | - | TRBJ1-1 | TRBV7-9 | CASSQTDTEAFF | TGTGCCAGCAGCCAGACGGACACTGAAGCTTTCTTT
- | - | TRBJ1-2 | TRBV4-1 | CASSQGFGGRHGYTF | TGCGCCAGCAGCCAAGGTTTCGGGGGTAGGCATGGCTACACCTTC
TRBD1 | - | TRBJ2-3 | TRBV28 | CASEHRQGKGDTQYF | TGTGCCAGCGAACATAGACAGGGGAAGGGGGATACGCAGTATTTT
- | - | TRBJ2-7 | TRBV6-5 | CASTSTGTEQYF | TGTGCCAGCACCTCAACGGGTACCGAGCAGTACTTC
- | - | TRBJ2-1 | TRBV3-1/TRBV3-2 | CASSQVILRGYNEQFF | TGTGCCAGCAGCCAAGTGATCTTGCGTGGGTACAATGAGCAGTTCTTC
TRBD2 | few | TRBJ2-2 | TRBV2 | CASSGLAGAVGELFF | TGTGCCAGCAGTGGACTAGCGGGAGCCGTCGGGGAGCTGTTTTTT
- | - | TRBJ1-1 | TRBV7-9 | CASSYYRVNNTEAFF | TGTGCCAGCAGCTATTACAGGGTTAACAACACTGAAGCTTTCTTT
TRBD1 | - | TRBJ1-2 | TRBV5-5 | CASSVRTGALVYGYTF | TGTGCCAGCAGTGTGCGGACAGGGGCTTTGGTCTATGGCTACACCTTC
- | - | TRBJ1-2 | TRBV11-2 | CASSPANYGYTF | TGTGCCAGCAGCCCAGCTAACTATGGCTACACCTTC
TRBD2 | once | TRBJ2-7 | TRBV5-1 | CASSFQGLAPTYEQYF | TGCGCCAGCAGCTTTCAGGGACTAGCGCCAACTTACGAGCAGTACTTC
TRBD1 | - | TRBJ1-1 | TRBV5-1 | CASSWTGEAGTEAFF | TGCGCCAGCAGCTGGACAGGGGAGGCGGGCACTGAAGCTTTCTTT